This T cell receptor beta chain was profiled in a study of OX40 agonist ivuxolimab in advanced cancers. This table comes from immunoSEQ multiplex PCR, and its TCRdb copy is limited to in-frame clones, with some not included. The sample lists more than 50,000 clones, nearly 80% occurring once. V was pared by 4 bases and J by 11 bases, with 9 bases of the junction left unmatched. The germline V gene encodes CDR1 KGHSH and CDR2 LQKENI. CDR3 size: 15 residues. This clonotype originated in an adult with an advanced solid tumor such as melanoma, head and neck, liver or kidney cancer. The sequences come from CD4+ or CD8+ T cells sorted from blood, collected in a trial of the OX40 agonist ivuxolimab. V and J are TRBV18 and TRBJ1-6; 9 bases are shared with TRBD1. This chain's CDR3 is CASSRRDREAAPLHF. CDR3 DNA sequence: TGTGCCAGCTCACGCCGGGACAGGGAAGCGGCACCCCTCCACTTT.